The 22 T cell receptor beta chains below all came from one sample that was sequenced in a study of OX40 agonist ivuxolimab in advanced cancers. TCRdb's copy holds only in-frame clones and misses some; the assay was immunoSEQ multiplex PCR. The sample has tens of thousands of clones; 81% are singletons. This specimen consisted of CD4+ or CD8+ T cells sorted from blood, obtained in a trial of the OX40 agonist ivuxolimab. The receptors shown here come from an adult with an advanced solid tumor such as melanoma, head and neck, liver or kidney cancer.

The chain is built from TRBV9 and TRBJ2-1, with 7 bases that match TRBD2. Germline V gene sequence: CDR1 SGDLS, CDR2 YYNGEE. The ends lost 4 bases at V and 0 bases at J; junction bases unmatched: 10. CDR3 size: 17 residues. Here the CDR3 DNA reads TGTGCCAGCAGCCCGGATGGACTAGAGAGCTCCTACAATGAGCAGTTCTTC. Amino acid sequence: CASSPDGLESSYNEQFF. The full variable domain, completed using reference TRBV9 and TRBJ2-1, is DSGVTQTPKHLITATGQRVTLRCSPRSGDLSVYWYQQSLDQGLQFLIQYYNGEERAKGNILERFSAQQFPDLHSELNLSSLELGDSALYFCASSPDGLESSYNEQFFGPGTRLTVL.

The J gene is TRBJ2-7, the V gene TRBV6-6, with 7 nucleotides matching TRBD2. There are 14 residues in the CDR3. The germline V gene encodes CDR1 MNHNY and CDR2 SVGAGI (reference sequence). The ends lost 5 bases at V and 2 bases at J; junction bases unmatched: 6. CDR3 sequence: CASSGPAGAYEQYF. CDR3 in DNA: TGTGCCAGCAGTGGCCCCGCGGGGGCCTACGAGCAGTACTTC.

V is TRBV19 and J is TRBJ2-1, with 12 bases matching TRBD2. Germline V CDR1 and CDR2: LNHDA, SQIVND (reference sequence). The CDR3 consists of 15 residues. V lost 4 bases, J lost 8 bases, and 6 bases stayed unmatched. CDR3 DNA sequence: TGTGCCAGTAGTAAGCTAGCGGGGGGGCCGTATGAGCAGTTCTTC. Its translation: CASSKLAGGPYEQFF. Drawing the rest from reference TRBV19 and TRBJ2-1, the complete variable domain is DGGITQSPKYLFRKEGQNVTLSCEQNLNHDAMYWYRQDPGQGLRLIYYSQIVNDFQKGDIAEGYSVSREKKESFPLTVTSAQKNPTAFYLCASSKLAGGPYEQFFGPGTRLTVL.

The chain combines TRBV7-9 with TRBJ1-1; TRBD1 might be the D (6 bases). Germline CDR1 reads SEHNR; CDR2 reads FQNEAQ (reference sequence). V dropped 5 bases and J dropped 4 bases, with 14 bases sitting between them. This CDR3 has 14 amino acids. The CDR3 coding sequence is TGTGCCAGCAGCATGGACAGATACCTCACTGAAGCTTTCTTT. Encoded protein: CASSMDRYLTEAFF.

The chain links TRBV5-1 to TRBJ2-3; 8 bases are shared with TRBD1. Germline lookup yields CDR1 SGHRS and CDR2 YFSETQ. V shed 3 bases, J shed 1 base, and the junction held 7 bases outside the gene matches. This CDR3 has 16 residues. This CDR3 reads CASSSGQGLGTDTQYF. CDR3 coding DNA: TGCGCCAGCAGCTCCGGACAGGGCCTTGGCACAGATACGCAGTATTTT.

The rearrangement links TRBV6-1 to TRBJ1-4; D gene uncertain. The germline V gene encodes CDR1 MNHNS and CDR2 SASEGT. Between the trimmed V and J ends, which lost 9 bases and 1 base, there was a span of 15 bases. The length of the CDR3 is 15 residues. In DNA form, the CDR3 reads TGTGCCAGTCGCCGGGGAGTTCAAACTAATGAAAAACTGTTTTTT. Translation gives CASRRGVQTNEKLFF.

The rearrangement uses TRBV5-1 and TRBJ1-3; a weak D match, TRBD1 (5 bases). The CDR3 has 17 residues. CDR1 and CDR2 (germline): SGHRS, YFSETQ. With 4 bases removed from V and 1 base from J, the gap between germline ends came to 18 bases. The CDR3 DNA reads as TGCGCCAGCAGCCCTCAGCAGGGATCGGGGTCTGGAAACACCATATATTTT. Translating gives CASSPQQGSGSGNTIYF.

The genes are TRBV7-6 and TRBJ1-5; D remains unclear. This CDR3 has 13 residues. The V end was cut by 1 base, the J end by 6 bases, with 7 bases between. Looked up from germline, CDR1 is SGHVS and CDR2 is FNYEAQ. The DNA for the CDR3 is TGTGCCAGCAGCTTAGACATAACTCAGCCCCAGCATTTT. Translated: CASSLDITQPQHF. The full variable domain, with the rest looked up from reference TRBV7-6 and TRBJ1-5, is GAGVSQSPRYKVTKRGQDVALRCDPISGHVSLYWYRQALGQGPEFLTYFNYEAQQDKSGLPNDRFSAERPEGSISTLTIQRTEQRDSAMYRCASSLDITQPQHFGDGTRLSIL.

This chain joins TRBV7-9 and TRBJ2-2; D is unresolved. This CDR3 spans 12 amino acids. CDR1 and CDR2 (germline): SEHNR, FQNEAQ (reference sequence). Trimming left V 3 bases short and J 5 bases short, with 4 bases between. Written as DNA, the CDR3 is TGTGCCAGCAGCTTTGGGACCGGGGAGCTGTTTTTT. This sequence encodes CASSFGTGELFF.

This chain uses TRBV6-1 with TRBJ1-4; D is ambiguous. This CDR3 contains 13 residues. Germline CDR1 is MNHNS and CDR2 is SASEGT. V lost 6 bases to trimming and J lost 3 bases, with 8 bases between them. The CDR3 nucleotides read TGTGCCAGCAGGGGGTATCCTAATGAAAAACTGTTTTTT. It codes for CASRGYPNEKLFF.

This clone was seen a single time. This CDR3 reads CASSPPNEEGEKLFF. The CDR3, as DNA: TGTGCCAGCTCACCACCGAACGAAGAGGGTGAAAAACTGTTTTTT. This chain links TRBV18 with TRBJ1-4; D ambiguous. V lost 0 bases and J lost 7, with 12 bases in between. Germline V CDR1 and CDR2: KGHSH, LQKENI. CDR3 length equals 15 residues.

The V and J genes are TRBV19 and TRBJ1-2; D gene ambiguous. Deletions cut 6 bases from V and 8 bases from J, with 13 bases between. The CDR3 spans 12 residues. CDR1 LNHDA and CDR2 SQIVND come from the germline V gene (reference sequence). The CDR3 is CASSTSRRGYTF. The CDR3 DNA reads as TGTGCCAGTAGCACAAGCCGTCGCGGCTACACCTTC.

J is TRBJ2-7 and V is TRBV5-8; the D is unclear. The germline gives CDR1 SGHTS, CDR2 YDEGEE. The CDR3 consists of 13 residues. V lost 1 base and J lost 2, with 7 bases in between. This CDR3 reads CASSLTVPYEQYF. CDR3 nucleotides: TGTGCCAGCAGCTTGACAGTCCCCTACGAGCAGTACTTC.

CDR3 DNA sequence: TGTGCCAGCTCACCCAGGGTAGATGAAGCTTTCTTT. Protein: CASSPRVDEAFF. The V call is TRBV18, the J call TRBJ1-1; D possibly corresponds to TRBD1 (5 bases). This CDR3 spans 12 amino acids. The germline V gene encodes CDR1 KGHSH and CDR2 LQKENI. Trimming stripped 3 bases from V and 7 bases from J, with 9 bases between. The full variable domain, completed using reference TRBV18 and TRBJ1-1, is NAGVMQNPRHLVRRRGQEARLRCSPMKGHSHVYWYRQLPEEGLKFMVYLQKENIIDESGMPKERFSAEFPKEGPSILRIQQVVRGDSAAYFCASSPRVDEAFFGQGTRLTVV.

The chain employs TRBV6-1 and TRBJ2-5, with TRBD2 identical over 7 bases. Germline CDR1 and CDR2: MNHNS and SASEGT. This CDR3 contains 13 residues. Trimming cost V 2 bases and J 6 bases; bases outside gene matches: 3. CDR3 DNA: TGTGCCAGCAGTGAACTAGCGGCAAAGACCCAGTACTTC. Amino acids: CASSELAAKTQYF.

The chain joins TRBV11-2 to TRBJ2-5, with 10 bases that match TRBD1. Trimming took 4 bases from V and 8 from J; bases not matched to a gene: 16. There are 17 residues in the CDR3. Germline-derived CDR1 and CDR2 are SGHAT and FQNNGV. Written as DNA, the CDR3 is TGTGCCAGCAGCTCCCCCGGGACAGGGGCGTCTTGGGATACCCAGTACTTC. Translating it yields CASSSPGTGASWDTQYF.

This clone was detected only once. The V gene is TRBV5-4, the J gene TRBJ2-5; 7 bases are shared with TRBD2. The CDR3 extends over 14 amino acids. With V trimmed by 1 base and J by 4 bases, 4 bases remained unmatched. The V gene's germline CDR1 is SGHNT and CDR2 YYREEE (reference sequence). The CDR3 region is CASSLREGGETQYF. The CDR3 DNA sequence: TGTGCCAGCAGCTTGAGGGAGGGTGGAGAGACCCAGTACTTC.

The chain uses TRBV19 and TRBJ2-2; D call uncertain. Germline V CDR1 and CDR2: LNHDA, SQIVND (reference sequence). With 5 bases removed from V and 7 bases from J, the gap between germline ends came to 11 bases. The CDR3 spans 13 residues. CDR3 sequence reads: CASSRSTHGELFF. The CDR3 DNA follows: TGTGCCAGTAGTCGCAGTACACACGGGGAGCTGTTTTTT. Full variable domain (remainder filled in from reference TRBV19 and TRBJ2-2): DGGITQSPKYLFRKEGQNVTLSCEQNLNHDAMYWYRQDPGQGLRLIYYSQIVNDFQKGDIAEGYSVSREKKESFPLTVTSAQKNPTAFYLCASSRSTHGELFFGEGSRLTVL.

A word on this clone: The junction departs from germline at one end; a sequencing error may be responsible. V usage is TRBV19 and J usage is TRBJ1-4; D uncertain. The V gene's germline CDR1 is LNHDA and CDR2 SQIVND (reference sequence). This CDR3 has 15 amino acids. As DNA, the CDR3 is TGTGCCAGCAGTAACGGACCAGTAGGTAATGAAAAACTGTTTTTT. Its protein product is CASSNGPVGNEKLFF.

V gene TRBV19 combines with J gene TRBJ2-5; tentative D call: TRBD1 (6 bases). The V gene lost 3 bases and the J gene lost 4 bases, with 9 bases spanning the gap. Germline V CDR1 and CDR2: LNHDA, SQIVND (reference sequence). The CDR3 extends over 13 amino acids. CDR3 nucleotide sequence: TGTGCCAGTAGTATTTCGGACAGAGAGACCCAGTACTTC. Protein sequence: CASSISDRETQYF.

The rearrangement links TRBV11-3 to TRBJ1-1; unclear D gene. The CDR3 length is 12 residues. V gave up 6 bases and J gave up 1 base, with 6 bases separating them. Germline CDR1 and CDR2: SGHNT and YENEEA. This CDR3 is CASSPSNTEAFF. The CDR3 bases are TGTGCCAGCAGTCCATCGAACACTGAAGCTTTCTTT.

The genes are TRBV6-1 and TRBJ1-2; 10 bases agree with TRBD1. Trimming cost V 3 bases and J 8 bases; bases outside gene matches: 9. The CDR3 spans 15 residues. Germline CDR1 MNHNS, CDR2 SASEGT. The CDR3: CASSDPGQGLRGYTF. CDR3 coding DNA: TGTGCCAGCAGTGACCCGGGACAGGGGCTTAGAGGCTACACCTTC.